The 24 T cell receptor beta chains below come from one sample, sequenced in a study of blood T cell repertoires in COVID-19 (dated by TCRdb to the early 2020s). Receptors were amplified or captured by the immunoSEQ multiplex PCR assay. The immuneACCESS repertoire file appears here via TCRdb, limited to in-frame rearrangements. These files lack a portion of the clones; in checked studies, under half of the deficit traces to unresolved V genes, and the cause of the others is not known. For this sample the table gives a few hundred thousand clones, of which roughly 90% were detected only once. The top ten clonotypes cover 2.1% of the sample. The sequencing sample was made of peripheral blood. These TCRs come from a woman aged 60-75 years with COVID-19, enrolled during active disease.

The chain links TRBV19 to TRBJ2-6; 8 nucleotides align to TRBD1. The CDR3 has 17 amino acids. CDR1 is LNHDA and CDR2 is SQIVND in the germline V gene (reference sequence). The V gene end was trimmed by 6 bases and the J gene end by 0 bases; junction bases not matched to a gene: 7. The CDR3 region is CASRPGQVLSGANVLTF. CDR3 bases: TGTGCCAGTAGACCGGGACAGGTGCTCTCTGGGGCCAACGTCCTGACTTTC.

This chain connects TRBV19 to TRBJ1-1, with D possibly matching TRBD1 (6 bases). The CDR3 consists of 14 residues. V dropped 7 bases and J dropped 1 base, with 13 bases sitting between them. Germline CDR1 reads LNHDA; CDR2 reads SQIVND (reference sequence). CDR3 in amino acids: CASTAQGRNTEAFF. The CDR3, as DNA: TGTGCCAGTACCGCCCAGGGGAGGAACACTGAAGCTTTCTTT. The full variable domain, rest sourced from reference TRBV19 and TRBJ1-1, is DGGITQSPKYLFRKEGQNVTLSCEQNLNHDAMYWYRQDPGQGLRLIYYSQIVNDFQKGDIAEGYSVSREKKESFPLTVTSAQKNPTAFYLCASTAQGRNTEAFFGQGTRLTVV.

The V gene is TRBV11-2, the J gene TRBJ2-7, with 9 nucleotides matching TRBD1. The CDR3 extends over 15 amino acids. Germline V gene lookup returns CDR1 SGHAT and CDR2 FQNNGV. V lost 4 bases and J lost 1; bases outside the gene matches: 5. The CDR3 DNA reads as TGTGCCAGCAGCTCGGGGACAGGGAATTCCTACGAGCAGTACTTC. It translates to CASSSGTGNSYEQYF.

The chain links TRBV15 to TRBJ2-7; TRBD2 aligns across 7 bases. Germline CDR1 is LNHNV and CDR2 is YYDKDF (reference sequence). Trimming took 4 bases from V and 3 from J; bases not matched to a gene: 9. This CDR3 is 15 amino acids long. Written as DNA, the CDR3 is TGTGCCACCAGCAAAGACCATGGGGGGGGCTACGAGCAGTACTTC. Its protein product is CATSKDHGGGYEQYF.

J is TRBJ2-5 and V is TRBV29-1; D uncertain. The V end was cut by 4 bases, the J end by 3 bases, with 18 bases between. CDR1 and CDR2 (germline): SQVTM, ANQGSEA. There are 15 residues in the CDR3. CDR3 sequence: CSVGPGNFVEETQYF. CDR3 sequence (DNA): TGCAGCGTTGGCCCAGGCAATTTTGTCGAAGAGACCCAGTACTTC.

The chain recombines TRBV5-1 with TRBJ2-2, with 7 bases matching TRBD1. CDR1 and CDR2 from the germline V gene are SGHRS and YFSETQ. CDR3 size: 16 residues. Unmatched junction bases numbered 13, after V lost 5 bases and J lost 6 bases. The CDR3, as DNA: TGCGCCAGCAGGGATTCTCGACAGGGAGAGTCCGGGGAGCTGTTTTTT. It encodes CASRDSRQGESGELFF.

This CDR3 reads CASSTLPSGTDTQYF. As DNA, the CDR3 is TGTGCCAGCAGCACTCTCCCCTCTGGCACAGATACGCAGTATTTT. This chain connects TRBV5-5 to TRBJ2-3; no firm D call. V was cut by 4 bases and J by 1 base, with 13 bases left in between. The CDR3 is 15 amino acids. The germline V gene encodes CDR1 SGHKS and CDR2 YYEKEE (reference sequence).

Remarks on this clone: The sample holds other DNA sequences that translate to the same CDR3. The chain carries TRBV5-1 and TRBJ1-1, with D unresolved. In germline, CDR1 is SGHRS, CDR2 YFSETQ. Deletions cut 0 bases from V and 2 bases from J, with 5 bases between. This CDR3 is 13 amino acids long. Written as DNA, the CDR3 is TGCGCCAGCAGCTTGGTTTCTAACACTGAAGCTTTCTTT. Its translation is CASSLVSNTEAFF. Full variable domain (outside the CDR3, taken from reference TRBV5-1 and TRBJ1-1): KAGVTQTPRYLIKTRGQQVTLSCSPISGHRSVSWYQQTPGQGLQFLFEYFSETQRNKGNFPGRFSGRQFSNSRSEMNVSTLELGDSALYLCASSLVSNTEAFFGQGTRLTVV.

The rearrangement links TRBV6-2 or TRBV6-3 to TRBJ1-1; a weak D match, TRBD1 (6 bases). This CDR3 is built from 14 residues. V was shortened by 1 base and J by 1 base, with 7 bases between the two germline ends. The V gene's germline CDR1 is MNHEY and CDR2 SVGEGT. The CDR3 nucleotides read TGTGCCAGCAGTTACTGGGGGCAGAACACTGAAGCTTTCTTT. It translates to CASSYWGQNTEAFF.

The CDR3 spells CASSPAGTSYNEQFF. The CDR3, as DNA: TGTGCCAGCAGCCCCGCCGGGACTAGCTACAATGAGCAGTTCTTC. The V and J genes are TRBV3-1 (or the pseudogene TRBV3-2) and TRBJ2-1; the match to TRBD2 covers 8 bases. The germline V gene encodes CDR1 LGHDT and CDR2 YNNKEL (reference sequence). The CDR3 is 15 residues long. With 4 bases clipped from V and 3 bases from J, the junction kept 5 bases outside the gene matches.

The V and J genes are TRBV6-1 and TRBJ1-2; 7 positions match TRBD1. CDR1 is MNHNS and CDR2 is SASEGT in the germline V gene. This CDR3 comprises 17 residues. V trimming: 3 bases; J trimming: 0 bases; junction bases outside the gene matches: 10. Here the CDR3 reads CASSESTGDPSNYGYTF. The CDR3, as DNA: TGTGCCAGCAGTGAGTCCACAGGGGATCCCTCTAACTATGGCTACACCTTC.

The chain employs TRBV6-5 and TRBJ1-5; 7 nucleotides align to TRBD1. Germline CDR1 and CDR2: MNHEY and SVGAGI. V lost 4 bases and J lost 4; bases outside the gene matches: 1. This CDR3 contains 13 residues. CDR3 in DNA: TGTGCCAGCAGTTCACAGGGGAATCAGCCCCAGCATTTT. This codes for CASSSQGNQPQHF.

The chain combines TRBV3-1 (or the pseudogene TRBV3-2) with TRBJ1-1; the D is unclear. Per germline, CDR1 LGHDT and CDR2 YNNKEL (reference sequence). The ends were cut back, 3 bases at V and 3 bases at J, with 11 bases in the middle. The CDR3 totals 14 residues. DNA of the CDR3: TGTGCCAGCAGCCAGAGGGTTTGGGACACTGAAGCTTTCTTT. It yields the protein CASSQRVWDTEAFF.

The CDR3 protein is CATSKTGGWLNYGYTF. CDR3 bases: TGTGCCACCAGCAAAACGGGAGGGTGGCTTAACTATGGCTACACCTTC. V is TRBV15 and J is TRBJ1-2; D gene uncertain. Per the germline V gene, CDR1 is LNHNV and CDR2 is YYDKDF (reference sequence). The CDR3 extends over 16 amino acids. V shed 4 bases and J shed 1 base, with 16 bases lying between them.

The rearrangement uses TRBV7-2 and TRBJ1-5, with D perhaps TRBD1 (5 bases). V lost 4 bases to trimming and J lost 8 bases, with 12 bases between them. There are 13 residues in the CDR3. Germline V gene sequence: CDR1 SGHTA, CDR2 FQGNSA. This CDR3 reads CASSSGIREPQHF. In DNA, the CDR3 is TGTGCCAGCAGCTCAGGGATCCGGGAGCCCCAGCATTTT.

CDR3 DNA sequence: TGTGCCAGCAGCCAGGAAGGACAAGCCTATGGCTACACCTTC. As protein: CASSQEGQAYGYTF. The chain recombines TRBV3-1 (or the pseudogene TRBV3-2) with TRBJ1-2; the D gene is possibly TRBD1 (5 bases). In germline, CDR1 is LGHDT, CDR2 YNNKEL (reference sequence). The CDR3 contains 14 residues. The V end was cut by 3 bases, the J end by 4 bases, with 12 bases between.

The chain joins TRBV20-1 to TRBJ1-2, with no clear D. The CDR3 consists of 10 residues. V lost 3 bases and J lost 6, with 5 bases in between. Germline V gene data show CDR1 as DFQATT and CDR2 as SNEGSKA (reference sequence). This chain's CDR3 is CSARSDGYTF. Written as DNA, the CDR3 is TGCAGTGCTAGGTCTGATGGCTACACCTTC.

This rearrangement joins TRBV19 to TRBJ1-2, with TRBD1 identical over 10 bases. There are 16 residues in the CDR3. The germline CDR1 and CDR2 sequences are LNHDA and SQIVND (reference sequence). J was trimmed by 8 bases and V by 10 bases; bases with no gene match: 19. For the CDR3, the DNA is TGTGCCACCGTACGCAAACACGGACAGGGGGTATTAGGCTACACCTTC. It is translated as CATVRKHGQGVLGYTF.

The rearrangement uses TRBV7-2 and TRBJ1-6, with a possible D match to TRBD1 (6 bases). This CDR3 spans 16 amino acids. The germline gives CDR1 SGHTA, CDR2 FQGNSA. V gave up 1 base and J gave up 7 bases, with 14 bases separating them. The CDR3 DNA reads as TGTGCCAGCAGCTTAGAGGGACAAAGAGTCAATTCACCCCTCCACTTT. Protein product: CASSLEGQRVNSPLHF.

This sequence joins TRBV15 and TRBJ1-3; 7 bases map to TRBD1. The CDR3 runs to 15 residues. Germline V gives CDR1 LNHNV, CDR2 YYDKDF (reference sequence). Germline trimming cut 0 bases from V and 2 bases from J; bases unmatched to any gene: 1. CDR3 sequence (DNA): TGTGCCACCAGCAGAGATACAGGGGCTGGAAACACCATATATTTT. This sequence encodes CATSRDTGAGNTIYF.

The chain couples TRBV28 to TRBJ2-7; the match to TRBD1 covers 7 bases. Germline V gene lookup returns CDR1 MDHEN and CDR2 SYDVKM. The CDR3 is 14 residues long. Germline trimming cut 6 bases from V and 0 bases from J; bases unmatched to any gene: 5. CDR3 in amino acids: CASRGQDSSYEQYF. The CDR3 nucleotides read TGTGCCAGCAGAGGACAGGACTCCTCCTACGAGCAGTACTTC.

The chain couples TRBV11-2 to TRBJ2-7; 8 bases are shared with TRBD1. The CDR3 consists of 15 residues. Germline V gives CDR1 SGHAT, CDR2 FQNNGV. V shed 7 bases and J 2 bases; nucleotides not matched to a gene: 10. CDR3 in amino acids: CASTLTGQGPYEQYF. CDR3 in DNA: TGTGCCAGCACCTTGACCGGACAGGGTCCCTACGAGCAGTACTTC.

DNA for the CDR3: TGTGCCAGCACCACAGGGGTGGAATTCTATGGCTACACCTTC. As protein: CASTTGVEFYGYTF. The chain is built from TRBV7-9 and TRBJ1-2; 7 bases are shared with TRBD1. Germline lookup yields CDR1 SEHNR and CDR2 FQNEAQ (reference sequence). Trimming removed 7 bases from V and 4 bases from J; junction bases left unmatched: 9. There are 14 residues in the CDR3.

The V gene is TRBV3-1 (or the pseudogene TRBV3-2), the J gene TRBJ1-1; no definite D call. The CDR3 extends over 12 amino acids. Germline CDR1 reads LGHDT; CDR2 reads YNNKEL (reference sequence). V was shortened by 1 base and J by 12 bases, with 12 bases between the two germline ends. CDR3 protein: CASSQGRLETFF. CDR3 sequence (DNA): TGTGCCAGCAGCCAAGGGAGACTTGAGACTTTCTTT.